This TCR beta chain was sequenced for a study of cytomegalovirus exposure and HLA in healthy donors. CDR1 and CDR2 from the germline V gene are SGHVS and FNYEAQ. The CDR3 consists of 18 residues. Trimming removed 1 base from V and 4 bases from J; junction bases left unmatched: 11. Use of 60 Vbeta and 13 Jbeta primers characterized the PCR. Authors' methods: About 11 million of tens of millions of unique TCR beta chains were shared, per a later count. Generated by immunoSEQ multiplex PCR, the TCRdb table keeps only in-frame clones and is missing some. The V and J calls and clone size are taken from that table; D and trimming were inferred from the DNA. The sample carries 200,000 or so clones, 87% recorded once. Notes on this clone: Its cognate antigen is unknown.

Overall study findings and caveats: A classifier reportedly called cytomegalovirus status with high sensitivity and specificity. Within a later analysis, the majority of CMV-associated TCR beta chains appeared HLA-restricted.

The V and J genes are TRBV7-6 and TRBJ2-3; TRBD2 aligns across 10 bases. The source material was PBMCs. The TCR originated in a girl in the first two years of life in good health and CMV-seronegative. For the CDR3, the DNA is TGTGCCAGCAGCTTAGTCGTAGCGGGAGGTCTCAACCCAGATACGCAGTATTTT. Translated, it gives CASSLVVAGGLNPDTQYF.